This T cell receptor (beta chain) derives from a study of control samples from healthy donors and cancer patients (dated by TCRdb to the early 2020s). The library came from the immunoSEQ multiplex PCR assay. Sourced from immuneACCESS, this table was stored by TCRdb with only in-frame sequences that have V and J called. A share of the clones is absent; for the studies checked, an unresolved V gene accounts for under half, and the remainder has no known explanation. The sample table lists tens of thousands of clones, roughly 92% of them with a count of one. The ten largest clones take up around 20% of the sample. About this clone itself: It has no known antigen specificity. No base qualities exist here, and no much larger clone lies one base off it.

The CDR3 spans 13 residues, from the cysteine through the phenylalanine. The entry retains the CDR3 DNA only, 39 bases that are in frame from base 1. For CDR1 and CDR2, the germline V gene lists MGHDK and SYGVNS. V is cut by 4 bases and J by 4 bases, and the space between the germline ends is 9 bases. The rearrangement combines TRBV25-1 with TRBJ2-3; there is no confident call for the D gene. This clonotype was sampled from a woman in her 50s with head and neck cancer. Source material: PBMCs. The DNA reads as follows: TGTGCCAGCAGTGGAGGAACCCCAGATACGCAGTATTTT. Translated, it reads CASSGGTPDTQYF. With the portions outside the CDR3 filled from the reference TRBV25-1 and TRBJ2-3 genes, the complete variable region becomes EADIYQTPRYLVIGTGKKITLECSQTMGHDKMYWYQQDPGMELHLIHYSYGVNSTEKGDLSSESTVSRIRTEHFPLTLESARPSHTSQYLCASSGGTPDTQYFGPGTRLTVL.